These 2 T cell receptor beta chains came from one sample sequenced in a study of T-cell memory formation after mild COVID-19. Via MiXCR, TCRdb re-called the 5' RACE reads, giving one row per CDR3 protein. The data contain hundreds of thousands of distinct CDR3 sequences, approximately 15% of them singletons. The material sequenced was PBMCs or a T cell subset sorted from them (not recorded which). Every receptor here comes from a man between 18 and 29 years old who had mild COVID-19 (a few samples of this study predate the infection). Cell type and time point are not known.

The chain combines TRBV3-1 with TRBJ2-3; unclear D gene. The CDR3 extends over 15 amino acids. Trimming removed 4 bases at V and 4 bases at J, with 15 bases between. CDR1 LGHDT and CDR2 YNNKEL come from the germline V gene (reference sequence). The CDR3 DNA sequence: TGTGCCAGCAGCCCCCCCTGGGATCGGGCAGATACGCAGTATTTT. Encoded protein: CASSPPWDRADTQYF.

J is TRBJ2-7 and V is TRBV5-5; D possibly corresponds to TRBD2 (6 bases). The CDR3 has 14 amino acids. V lost 0 bases, J lost 0 bases, and 7 bases lay in between. Germline V gene lookup returns CDR1 SGHKS and CDR2 YYEKEE (reference sequence). As DNA, the CDR3 is TGTGCCAGCAGCTTGGGCGGGGACTCCTACGAGCAGTACTTC. It specifies CASSLGGDSYEQYF.